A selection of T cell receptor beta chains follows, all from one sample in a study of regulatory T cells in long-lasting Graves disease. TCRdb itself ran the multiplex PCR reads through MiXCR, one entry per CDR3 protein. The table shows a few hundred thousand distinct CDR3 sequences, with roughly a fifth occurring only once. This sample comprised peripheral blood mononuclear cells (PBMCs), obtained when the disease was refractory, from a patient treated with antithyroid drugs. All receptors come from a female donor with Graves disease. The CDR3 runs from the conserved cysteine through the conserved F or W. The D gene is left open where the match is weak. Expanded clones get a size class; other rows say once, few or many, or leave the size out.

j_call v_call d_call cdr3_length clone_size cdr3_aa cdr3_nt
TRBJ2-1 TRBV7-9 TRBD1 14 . CASAGTERSDEQFF TGTGCCAGCGCCGGGACAGAAAGGTCCGATGAGCAGTTCTTC
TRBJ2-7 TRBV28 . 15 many CASSSPQGVPYEQYF TGTGCCAGCAGCTCACCCCAGGGCGTCCCCTACGAGCAGTACTTC
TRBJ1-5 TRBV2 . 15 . CASSGYRDPNQPQHF TGTGCCAGCAGTGGTTACAGGGATCCCAATCAGCCCCAGCATTTT
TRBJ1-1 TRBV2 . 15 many CASSEQGKMNTEAFF TGTGCCAGCAGTGAGCAGGGCAAAATGAACACTGAAGCTTTCTTT
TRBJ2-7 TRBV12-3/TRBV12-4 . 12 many CASSLFLDEQYF TGTGCCAGCAGTTTGTTCCTCGACGAGCAGTACTTC
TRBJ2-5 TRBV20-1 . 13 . CSASGGRGETQYF TGCAGTGCTAGCGGCGGGCGAGGAGAGACCCAGTACTTC
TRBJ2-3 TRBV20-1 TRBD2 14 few CSASPALATDTQYF TGCAGTGCTAGCCCGGCACTAGCGACAGATACGCAGTATTTT
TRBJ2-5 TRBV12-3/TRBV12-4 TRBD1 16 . CASSFGTGVYQETQYF TGTGCCAGCAGTTTTGGGACAGGGGTGTACCAAGAGACCCAGTACTTC
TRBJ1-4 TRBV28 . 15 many CASSLSTGPPEKLFF TGTGCCAGCAGTTTATCCACAGGGCCGCCGGAAAAACTGTTTTTT
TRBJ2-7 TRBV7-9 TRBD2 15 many CASAQAGPKPYEQYF TGTGCCAGCGCCCAAGCGGGACCAAAGCCATACGAGCAGTACTTC
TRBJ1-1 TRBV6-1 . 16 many CASRRRNTGLDTEAFF TGTGCCAGCAGGAGAAGAAACACAGGGCTTGACACTGAAGCTTTCTTT
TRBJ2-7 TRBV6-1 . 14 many CASSGRESSYEQYF TGTGCCAGCAGTGGGAGGGAATCCTCCTACGAGCAGTACTTC
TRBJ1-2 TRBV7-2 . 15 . CASSSREGATYGYTF TGTGCCAGCAGCTCTCGGGAAGGGGCTACCTATGGCTACACCTTC
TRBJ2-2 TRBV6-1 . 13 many CATGMGGTGELFF TGTGCCACCGGTATGGGCGGCACCGGGGAGCTGTTTTTT
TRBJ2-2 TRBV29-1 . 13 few CSVEVRGTGELFF TGCAGCGTTGAGGTTCGAGGGACCGGGGAGCTGTTTTTT
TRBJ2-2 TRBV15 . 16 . CATKFGSGANTGELFF TGTGCCACCAAGTTTGGTAGCGGAGCGAACACCGGGGAGCTGTTTTTT
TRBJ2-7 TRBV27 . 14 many CASSPRRDSYEQYF TGTGCCAGCAGCCCCAGACGGGACTCCTACGAGCAGTACTTC
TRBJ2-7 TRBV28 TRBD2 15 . CASRDDWTSSYEQYF TGTGCCAGCAGGGATGATTGGACTAGCTCCTACGAGCAGTACTTC
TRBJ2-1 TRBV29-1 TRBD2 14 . CSVDGGRLYNEQFF TGCAGCGTTGATGGCGGGAGGTTATACAATGAGCAGTTCTTC
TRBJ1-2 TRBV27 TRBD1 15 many CASSSAGTGLYGYTF TGTGCCAGCAGCTCAGCCGGGACAGGTCTCTATGGCTACACCTTC
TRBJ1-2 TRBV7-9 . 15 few CASSPDRTHPHGYTF TGTGCCAGCAGCCCAGACAGGACCCACCCGCATGGCTACACCTTC
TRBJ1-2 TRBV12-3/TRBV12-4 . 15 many CASSLERGWFYGYTF TGTGCCAGCAGCCTTGAGAGGGGTTGGTTCTATGGCTACACCTTC
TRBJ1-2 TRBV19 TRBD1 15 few CASSIKGQGEYGYTF TGTGCCAGTAGTATAAAGGGACAGGGAGAGTATGGCTACACCTTC
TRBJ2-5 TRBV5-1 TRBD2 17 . CASSLDLAGGYQETQYF TGCGCCAGCAGCTTGGACCTAGCGGGGGGGTACCAAGAGACCCAGTACTTC
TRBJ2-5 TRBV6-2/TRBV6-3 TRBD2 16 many CASSSVAGVRQETQYF TGTGCCAGCAGCAGTGTAGCGGGAGTGCGACAAGAGACCCAGTACTTC
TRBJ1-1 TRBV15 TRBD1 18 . CATSRGSGTGGAGTEAFF TGTGCCACCAGCAGAGGGTCAGGGACAGGGGGCGCGGGGACTGAAGCTTTCTTT
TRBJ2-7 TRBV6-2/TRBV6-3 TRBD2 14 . CASSYGGGSYEQYF TGTGCCAGCAGTTACGGCGGGGGTTCCTACGAGCAGTACTTC
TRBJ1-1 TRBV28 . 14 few CASSLSDGDHEAFF TGTGCCAGCAGTTTAAGTGACGGTGACCATGAAGCTTTCTTT
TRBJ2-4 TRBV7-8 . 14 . CASSEKTMGDIQYF TGTGCCAGCAGCGAGAAGACTATGGGAGACATTCAGTACTTC
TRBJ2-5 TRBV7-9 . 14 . CASSLTAGSETQYF TGTGCCAGCAGCTTAACAGCCGGGTCCGAGACCCAGTACTTC
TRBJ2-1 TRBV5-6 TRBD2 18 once CASSFRLAGATSYNEQFF TGTGCCAGCAGTTTTCGGTTAGCGGGAGCGACATCTTACAATGAGCAGTTCTTC